This T cell receptor (beta chain) was sequenced in a study of T cell repertoires in cytomegalovirus infection. As for the study in general: Indications of both CMV infection and matching HLA type were provided by public TCR beta signatures.

This clonotype was detected a few times. Its antigen is unknown. TCRdb used MiXCR to reprocess the reads, holding one entry per CDR3 protein. The data contain approximately 630,000 distinct CDR3 sequences, about 24% of them singletons. Study-wide results and caveats: CMV-specific HLA-C-restricted TCR beta clonotypes dominated the ex vivo response.

Germline V gene sequence: CDR1 SNHLY, CDR2 FYNNEI. The CDR3 has 15 amino acids. The V end was cut by 10 bases, the J end by 6 bases, with 23 bases between. V usage is TRBV2 and J usage is TRBJ2-3, with D maybe TRBD1 (7 bases). The receptor comes from a human donor in good health (CMV status not recorded). Some clones in this sample may be carry-over from other donors' samples. The source material was CD8+ T cells from PBMCs. In DNA form, the CDR3 reads TGTGCCACCGAAGCCTCAGGGGGAGGCATTGATACGCAGTATTTT. Its protein product is CATEASGGGIDTQYF. The complete variable domain, with remaining parts taken from reference TRBV2 and TRBJ2-3, reads EPEVTQTPSHQVTQMGQEVILRCVPISNHLYFYWYRQILGQKVEFLVSFYNNEISEKSEIFDDQFSVERPDGSNFTLKIRSTKLEDSAMYFCATEASGGGIDTQYFGPGTRLTVL.